This TCR beta chain was observed in a study of blood T cell repertoires in COVID-19. About the research overall: Sites across the United States, Italy and Spain contributed samples from acute and convalescent COVID-19.

Germline CDR1 SGHAT, CDR2 FQNNGV. Trimming stripped 2 bases from V and 5 bases from J, with 9 bases between. The CDR3 is made up of 13 amino acids. In the authors' workflow: Estimated nucleated cell counts came from reference gene primer amplification. Profiled with immunoSEQ multiplex PCR; TCRdb holds only in-frame clones, not every one. V, J and clone size reflect that table, while D and trimming were determined from the DNA. Of 130,000 to 150,000 clones in the sample, roughly 80% were seen once. This clone has a handful of counts. This chain joins TRBV11-2 and TRBJ1-1; possibly TRBD1 for D (5 bases). Sequencing was done on a sample of peripheral blood. The origin of this receptor is a human donor in a cohort sampled during active COVID-19. As DNA, the CDR3 is TGTGCCAGCAGCTTAACAGGACGGACTGAAGCTTTCTTT. This sequence encodes CASSLTGRTEAFF.